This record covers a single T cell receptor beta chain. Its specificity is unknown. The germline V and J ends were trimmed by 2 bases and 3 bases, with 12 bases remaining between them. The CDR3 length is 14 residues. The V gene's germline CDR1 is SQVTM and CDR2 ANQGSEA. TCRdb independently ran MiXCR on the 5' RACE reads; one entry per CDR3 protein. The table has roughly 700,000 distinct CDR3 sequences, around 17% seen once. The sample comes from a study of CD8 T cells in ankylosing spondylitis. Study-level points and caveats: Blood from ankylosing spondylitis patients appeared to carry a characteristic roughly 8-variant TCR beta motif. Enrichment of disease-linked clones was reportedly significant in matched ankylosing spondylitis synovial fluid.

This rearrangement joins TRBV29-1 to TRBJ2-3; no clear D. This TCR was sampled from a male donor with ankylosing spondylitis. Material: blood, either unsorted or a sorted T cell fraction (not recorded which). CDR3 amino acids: CSVEFAAGTDTQYF. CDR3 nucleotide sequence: TGCAGCGTTGAATTCGCGGCCGGTACAGATACGCAGTATTTT.